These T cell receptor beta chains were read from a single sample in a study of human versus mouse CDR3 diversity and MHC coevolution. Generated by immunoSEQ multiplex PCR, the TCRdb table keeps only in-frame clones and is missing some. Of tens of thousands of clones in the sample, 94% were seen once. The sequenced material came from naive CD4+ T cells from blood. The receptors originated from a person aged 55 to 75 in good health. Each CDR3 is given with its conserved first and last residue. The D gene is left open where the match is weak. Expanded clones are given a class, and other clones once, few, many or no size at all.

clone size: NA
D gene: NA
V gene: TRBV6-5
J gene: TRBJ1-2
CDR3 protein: CASSYSGQGRAYGYTF
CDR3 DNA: TGTGCCAGCAGTTACTCGGGCCAGGGAAGGGCCTATGGCTACACCTTC

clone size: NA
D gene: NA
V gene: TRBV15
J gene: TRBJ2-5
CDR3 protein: CASGTSRGTQYF
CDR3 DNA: TGTGCCTCCGGGACTTCAAGAGGGACCCAGTACTTC

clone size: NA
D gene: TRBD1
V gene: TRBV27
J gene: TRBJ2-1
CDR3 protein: CASSLRDRGNEQFF
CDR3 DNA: TGTGCCAGCAGTTTAAGGGACAGGGGCAATGAGCAGTTCTTC

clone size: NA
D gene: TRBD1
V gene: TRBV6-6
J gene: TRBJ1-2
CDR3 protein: CASRYPGQGAYYGYTF
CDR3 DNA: TGTGCCAGCAGATACCCGGGACAGGGGGCTTACTATGGCTACACCTTC

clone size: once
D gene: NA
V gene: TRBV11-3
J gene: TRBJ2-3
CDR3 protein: CASSPGTDTQYF
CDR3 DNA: TGTGCCAGCAGCCCGGGCACAGATACGCAGTATTTT

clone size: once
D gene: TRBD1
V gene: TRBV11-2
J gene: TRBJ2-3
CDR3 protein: CASSTRDRDFTDTQYF
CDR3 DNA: TGTGCCAGCAGCACGCGGGACAGGGATTTCACAGATACGCAGTATTTT

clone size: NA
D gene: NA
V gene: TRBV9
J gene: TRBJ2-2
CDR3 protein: CASSAGPSNTGELFF
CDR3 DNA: TGTGCCAGCAGCGCAGGGCCTTCGAACACCGGGGAGCTGTTTTTT

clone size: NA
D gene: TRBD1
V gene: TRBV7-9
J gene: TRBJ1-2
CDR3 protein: CASSLALDRGYTF
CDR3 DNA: TGTGCCAGCAGCTTAGCGCTGGACAGGGGCTACACCTTC

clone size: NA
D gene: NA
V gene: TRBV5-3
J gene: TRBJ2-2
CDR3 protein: CARSHRVYTGELFF
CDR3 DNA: TGTGCCAGAAGCCACAGGGTGTACACCGGGGAGCTGTTTTTT

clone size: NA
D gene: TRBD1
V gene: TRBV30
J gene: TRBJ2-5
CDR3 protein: CAWREVGTGKETQYF
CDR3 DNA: TGTGCCTGGAGGGAGGTCGGGACAGGAAAAGAGACCCAGTACTTC

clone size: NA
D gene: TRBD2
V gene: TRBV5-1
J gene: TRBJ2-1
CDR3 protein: CASSLTPGLEVGEQFF
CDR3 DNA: TGCGCCAGCAGCTTAACACCGGGACTAGAGGTCGGTGAGCAGTTCTTC

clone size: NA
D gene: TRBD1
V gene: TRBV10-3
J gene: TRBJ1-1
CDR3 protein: CAISKTGGVNTEAFF
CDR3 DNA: TGTGCCATCAGTAAAACAGGGGGGGTGAACACTGAAGCTTTCTTT

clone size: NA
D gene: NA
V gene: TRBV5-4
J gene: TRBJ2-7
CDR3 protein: CASSSYSRAYEQYF
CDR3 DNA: TGTGCCAGCAGCTCCTATAGCAGGGCCTACGAGCAGTACTTC

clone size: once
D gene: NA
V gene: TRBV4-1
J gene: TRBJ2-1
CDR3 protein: CASSQDWFGSSSYNEQFF
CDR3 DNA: TGCGCCAGCAGCCAAGATTGGTTTGGCTCTAGCTCCTACAATGAGCAGTTCTTC

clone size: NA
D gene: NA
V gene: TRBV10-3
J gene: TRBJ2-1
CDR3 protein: CAISEVPLGRSNEQFF
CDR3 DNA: TGTGCCATCAGTGAAGTCCCACTAGGACGGTCGAATGAGCAGTTCTTC

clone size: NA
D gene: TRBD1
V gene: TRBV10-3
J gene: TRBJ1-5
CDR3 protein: CAIGQGAESNQPQHF
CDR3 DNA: TGTGCCATCGGACAGGGGGCCGAGAGCAATCAGCCCCAGCATTTT

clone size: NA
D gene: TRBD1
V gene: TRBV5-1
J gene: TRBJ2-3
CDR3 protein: CASSLLGTGGTDTQYF
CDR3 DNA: TGCGCCAGCAGCCTTCTGGGGACAGGTGGCACAGATACGCAGTATTTT

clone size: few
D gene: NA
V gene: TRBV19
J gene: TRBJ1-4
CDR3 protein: CASSSGKRDEKLFF
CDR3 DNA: TGTGCCAGTAGTTCCGGGAAAAGGGATGAAAAACTGTTTTTT

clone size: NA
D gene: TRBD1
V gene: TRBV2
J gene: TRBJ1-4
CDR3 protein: CASRTQGAVEKLFF
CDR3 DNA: TGTGCCAGCAGGACCCAGGGGGCGGTTGAAAAACTGTTTTTT

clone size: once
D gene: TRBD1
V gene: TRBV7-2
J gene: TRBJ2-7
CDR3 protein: CASSPRTGGTYEQYF
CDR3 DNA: TGTGCCAGCAGCCCACGGACAGGGGGGACCTACGAGCAGTACTTC

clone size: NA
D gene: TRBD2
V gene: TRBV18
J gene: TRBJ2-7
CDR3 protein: CASSRTSGNEQYF
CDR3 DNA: TGTGCCAGCTCACGGACTAGCGGGAACGAGCAGTACTTC

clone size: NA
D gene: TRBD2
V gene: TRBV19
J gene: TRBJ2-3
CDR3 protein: CATHSGTSGRQNTQYF
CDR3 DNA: TGTGCCACTCACTCCGGGACTAGCGGGAGGCAGAATACGCAGTATTTT

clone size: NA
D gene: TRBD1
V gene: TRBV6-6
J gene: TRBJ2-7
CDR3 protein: CASKEAPGQGYEQYF
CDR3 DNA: TGTGCCAGCAAGGAAGCCCCGGGACAGGGCTACGAGCAGTACTTC

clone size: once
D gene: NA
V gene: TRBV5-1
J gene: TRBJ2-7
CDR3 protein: CASSKVTESEQYF
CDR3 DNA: TGCGCCAGCAGCAAGGTAACAGAGAGCGAGCAGTACTTC

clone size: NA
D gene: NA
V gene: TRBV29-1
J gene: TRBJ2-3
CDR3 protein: CSVGGGSTDTQYF
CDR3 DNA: TGCAGCGTGGGGGGAGGAAGCACAGATACGCAGTATTTT

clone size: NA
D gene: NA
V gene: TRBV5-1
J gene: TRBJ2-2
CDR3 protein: CASSSSLTEELFF
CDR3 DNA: TGCGCCAGCAGCTCTAGCCTCACCGAGGAGCTGTTTTTT